The rows below give T cell receptor beta chains drawn from one sample of a study of cytomegalovirus exposure and HLA in healthy donors. Libraries were prepared by immunoSEQ multiplex PCR; TCRdb keeps only in-frame clonotypes and omits some of them. The table lists approximately 76,000 clones, 94% of them singletons, with approximately 2.1% in the top ten. The source material was PBMCs. These receptors were obtained from a woman between 18 and 30 years old in good health and CMV-seronegative. CDR3s include the opening cysteine and the closing phenylalanine or tryptophan. Each record gives: clone size, V gene, J gene, D gene, CDR3 DNA, CDR3 protein. D genes are given only for firm matches. Rows may omit the clone size; those that give it use once, few, many or a size class.

size: .; V: TRBV9; J: TRBJ2-5; D: TRBD2; DNA: TGTGCCAGCAGCGTAGGACTAGCACAGGAGACCCAGTACTTC; CDR3: CASSVGLAQETQYF
size: .; V: TRBV30; J: TRBJ1-5; D: .; DNA: TGTGCCTGGAGTCCAACGGCAGGGGATCAGCCCCAGCATTTT; CDR3: CAWSPTAGDQPQHF
size: .; V: TRBV28; J: TRBJ2-7; D: .; DNA: TGTGCCAGCACCACGTTGACAGGCCCTTACGAGCAGTACTTC; CDR3: CASTTLTGPYEQYF
size: .; V: TRBV7-3; J: TRBJ1-3; D: .; DNA: TGTGCCAGCAGCTTAGGGCTCGGAAACACCATATATTTT; CDR3: CASSLGLGNTIYF
size: .; V: TRBV6-1; J: TRBJ1-4; D: TRBD1; DNA: TGTGCCAGCGACCCGGGACAGGGGGCCAGCGAAAAACTGTTTTTT; CDR3: CASDPGQGASEKLFF
size: .; V: TRBV6-5; J: TRBJ2-7; D: TRBD2; DNA: TGTGCCACCGGACTAGCGGGGGGTTACGAGCAGTACTTC; CDR3: CATGLAGGYEQYF
size: .; V: TRBV19; J: TRBJ2-1; D: .; DNA: TGTGCCAGTAGCATACAGGGCAGCAATGAGCAGTTCTTC; CDR3: CASSIQGSNEQFF
size: .; V: TRBV5-5; J: TRBJ2-2; D: TRBD2; DNA: TGTGCCAGCAGCCCTCTACCGGGGGGTAACCTGGTAGAGCTGTTTTTT; CDR3: CASSPLPGGNLVELFF
size: .; V: TRBV11-3; J: TRBJ2-1; D: TRBD2; DNA: TGTGCCAGCAGCTTAGTTCGACTAGCAGGATCGTACAATGAGCAGTTCTTC; CDR3: CASSLVRLAGSYNEQFF
size: .; V: TRBV6-6; J: TRBJ2-3; D: .; DNA: TGTGCCAGCAGTGCGTATCGGGGAAACACAGATACGCAGTATTTT; CDR3: CASSAYRGNTDTQYF
size: once; V: TRBV7-3; J: TRBJ1-2; D: TRBD1; DNA: TGTGCCAGCAGCCCAGAGGGGGGACAGAGCTATGGCTACACCTTC; CDR3: CASSPEGGQSYGYTF
size: .; V: TRBV30; J: TRBJ2-3; D: TRBD2; DNA: TGTGCCTGGAGTCTCCCACTAGCGGGGGGAACAGATACGCAGTATTTT; CDR3: CAWSLPLAGGTDTQYF
size: .; V: TRBV5-6; J: TRBJ2-1; D: TRBD2; DNA: TGTGCCAGCAGTTCGAGCGGGGACCCCTCCTACAATGAGCAGTTCTTC; CDR3: CASSSSGDPSYNEQFF